This paragraph covers one TCR beta chain sequence. The antigen is undetermined. This specimen comes from a study of T-cell memory formation after mild COVID-19. Study background: Among the donors, TCR clusters were largely specific to each donor.

Constant-segment primers were used for 5'RACE, and the resulting TCR alpha and TCR beta cDNA libraries carried sample barcodes and UMIs. TCRdb reprocessed the 5' RACE reads via MiXCR and lists one record per CDR3 protein. The sample has about 470,000 distinct CDR3 sequences, approximately 25% seen once. Findings of the study overall: Clones that contracted clustered mainly in CM and EM if CD4+ and in EMRA if CD8+. Whether second-wave clones peaking at day 37 were SARS-CoV-2 specific went unconfirmed.

With V trimmed by 5 bases and J by 5 bases, 8 bases remained unmatched. This CDR3 region has 15 residues. The germline gives CDR1 SGHTA, CDR2 FQGTGA. The source material was PBMCs or a T cell subset sorted from them (not recorded which). This sequence joins TRBV7-3 and TRBJ2-5; TRBD1 aligns across 10 bases. The TCR was taken from an adult woman who had mild COVID-19 (a few samples of this study predate the infection). Cell type and time point are not known. The CDR3 region has the DNA TGTGCCAGCAGCCGTACTGGGACAGGGGAGGAGACCCAGTACTTC. It translates to CASSRTGTGEETQYF. Variable domain in full (rest from reference TRBV7-3 and TRBJ2-5): GAGVSQTPSNKVTEKGKYVELRCDPISGHTALYWYRQSLGQGPEFLIYFQGTGAADDSGLPNDRFFAVRPEGSVSTLKIQRTERGDSAVYLCASSRTGTGEETQYFGPGTRLLVL.